The T cell receptor (beta chain) under discussion was sequenced for a study of regulatory T cells in long-lasting Graves disease. Study results and limitations: Investigators studied peripheral blood only, not thyroid tissue.

Germline V lookup: CDR1 MDHEN, CDR2 SYDVKM. V lost 3 bases and J 0 bases, leaving 17 bases between the germline ends. The length of the CDR3 is 17 residues. Noted time point: persistent/refractory GD, antithyroid drugs over 5 years with positive TRAb. PBMCs provided the RNA from which the TCR library was made. CDR3 regions were amplified by Arm-PCR using iRepertoire HTBI primers to build TCR beta libraries. Original data processing: Across samples, 62 TRBV and about 13 TRBJ segments were found. TCRdb ran MiXCR on the multiplex PCR reads and lists one entry per CDR3 protein. The V and J calls shown here were made by TCRdb, not taken from the authors' results. The sample lists over 450,000 distinct CDR3 sequences, around a fifth occurring once. A remark on this clonotype: The antigen remains unidentified.

This TCR was sampled from a female donor with Graves disease. The chain joins TRBV28 to TRBJ1-1, with no clear D. This specimen was peripheral blood mononuclear cells (PBMCs), taken when the disease was refractory, from a patient treated with antithyroid drugs. The CDR3 bases are TGTGCCAGCAGTTTTGATCGGATCGGCTTCATGAACACTGAAGCTTTCTTT. It specifies CASSFDRIGFMNTEAFF.